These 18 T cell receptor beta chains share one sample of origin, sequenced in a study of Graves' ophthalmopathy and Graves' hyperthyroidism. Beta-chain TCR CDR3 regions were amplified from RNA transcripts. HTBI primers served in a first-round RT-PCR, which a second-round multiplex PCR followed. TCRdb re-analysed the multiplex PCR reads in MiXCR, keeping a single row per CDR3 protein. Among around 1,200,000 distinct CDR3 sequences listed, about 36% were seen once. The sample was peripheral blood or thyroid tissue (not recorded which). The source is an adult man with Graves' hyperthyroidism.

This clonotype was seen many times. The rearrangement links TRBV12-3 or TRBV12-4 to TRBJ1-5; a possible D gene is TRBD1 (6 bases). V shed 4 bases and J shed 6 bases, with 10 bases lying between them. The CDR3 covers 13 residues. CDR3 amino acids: CASSSQGFQPQHF. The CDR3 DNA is TGTGCCAGCAGTTCTCAGGGGTTTCAGCCCCAGCATTTT.

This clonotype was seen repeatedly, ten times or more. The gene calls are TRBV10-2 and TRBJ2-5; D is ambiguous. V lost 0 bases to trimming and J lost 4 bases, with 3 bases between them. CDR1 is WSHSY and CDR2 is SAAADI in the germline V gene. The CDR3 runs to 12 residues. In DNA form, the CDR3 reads TGCGCCAGCAGTGAGTCGGGAGAGACCCAGTACTTC. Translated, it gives CASSESGETQYF.

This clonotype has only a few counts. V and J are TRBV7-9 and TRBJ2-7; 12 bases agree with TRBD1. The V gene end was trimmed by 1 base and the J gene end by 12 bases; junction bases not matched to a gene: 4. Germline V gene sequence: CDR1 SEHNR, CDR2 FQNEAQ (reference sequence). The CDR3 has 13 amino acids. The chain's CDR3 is CASSLVGDRGPYF. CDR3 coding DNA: TGTGCCAGCAGCTTAGTCGGGGACAGGGGGCCGTACTTC.

CDR3: CASSLRQGSGTEAFF. CDR3 DNA: TGCGCCAGCAGCTTAAGACAGGGGTCGGGAACTGAAGCTTTCTTT. The genes are TRBV5-1 and TRBJ1-1; TRBD1 aligns across 8 bases. The CDR3 is 15 amino acids. Germline assignment: CDR1 SGHRS and CDR2 YFSETQ. V was pared by 2 bases and J by 5 bases, with 8 bases of the junction left unmatched.

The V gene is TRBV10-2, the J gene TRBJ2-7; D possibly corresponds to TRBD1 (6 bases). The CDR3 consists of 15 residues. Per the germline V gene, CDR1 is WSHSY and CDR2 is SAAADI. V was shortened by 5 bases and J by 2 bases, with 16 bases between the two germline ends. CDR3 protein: CASSYPTGTPYEQYF. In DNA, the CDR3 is TGCGCCAGCAGTTACCCTACCGGGACACCCTACGAGCAGTACTTC.

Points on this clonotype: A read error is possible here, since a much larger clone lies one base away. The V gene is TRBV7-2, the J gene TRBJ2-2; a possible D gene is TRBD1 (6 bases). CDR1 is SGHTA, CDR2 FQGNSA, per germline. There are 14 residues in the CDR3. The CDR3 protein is CASKQGRNTGELLF. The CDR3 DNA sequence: TGTGCCAGCAAGCAGGGGCGGAACACCGGGGAGCTGCTTTTT.

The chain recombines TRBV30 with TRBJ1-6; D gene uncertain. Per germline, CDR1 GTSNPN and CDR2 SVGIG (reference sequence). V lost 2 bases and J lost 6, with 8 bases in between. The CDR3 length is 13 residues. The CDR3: CAWSQSPNSPLHF. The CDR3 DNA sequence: TGTGCCTGGAGTCAAAGCCCTAATTCACCCCTCCACTTT. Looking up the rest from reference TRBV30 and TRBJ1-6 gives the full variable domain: SQTIHQWPATLVQPVGSPLSLECTVEGTSNPNLYWYRQAAGRGLQLLFYSVGIGQISSEVPQNLSASRPQDRQFILSSKKLLLSDSGFYLCAWSQSPNSPLHFGNGTRLTVT.

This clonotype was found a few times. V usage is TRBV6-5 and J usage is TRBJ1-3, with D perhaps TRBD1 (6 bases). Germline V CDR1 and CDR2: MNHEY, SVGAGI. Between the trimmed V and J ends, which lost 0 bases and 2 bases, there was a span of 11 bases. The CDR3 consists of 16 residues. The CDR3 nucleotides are TGTGCCAGCAGTTACTCTCGTCCAGGGGCTGGAAACACCATATATTTT. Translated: CASSYSRPGAGNTIYF.

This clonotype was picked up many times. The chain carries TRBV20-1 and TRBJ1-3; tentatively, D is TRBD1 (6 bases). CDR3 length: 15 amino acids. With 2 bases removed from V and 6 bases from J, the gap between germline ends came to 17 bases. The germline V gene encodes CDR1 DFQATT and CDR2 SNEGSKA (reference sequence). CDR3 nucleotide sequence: TGCAGTGCTAGACGCCACAGGGTCGATGAAAACACCATATATTTT. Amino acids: CSARRHRVDENTIYF.

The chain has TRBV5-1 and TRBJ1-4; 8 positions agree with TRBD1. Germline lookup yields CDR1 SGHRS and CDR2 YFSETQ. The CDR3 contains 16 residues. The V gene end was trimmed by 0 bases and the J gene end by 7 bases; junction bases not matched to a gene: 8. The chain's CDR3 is CASSLVTGARSEKLFF. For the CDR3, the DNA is TGCGCCAGCAGCTTGGTGACAGGGGCTCGAAGTGAAAAACTGTTTTTT.

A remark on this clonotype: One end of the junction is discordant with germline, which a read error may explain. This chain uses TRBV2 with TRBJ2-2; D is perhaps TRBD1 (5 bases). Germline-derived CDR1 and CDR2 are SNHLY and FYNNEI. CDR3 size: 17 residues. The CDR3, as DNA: TGTGCCAGCACCTTAGACAGCGAGCTCCCGAACGCCGGGGAGCTGTTTTTT. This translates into CASTLDSELPNAGELFF.

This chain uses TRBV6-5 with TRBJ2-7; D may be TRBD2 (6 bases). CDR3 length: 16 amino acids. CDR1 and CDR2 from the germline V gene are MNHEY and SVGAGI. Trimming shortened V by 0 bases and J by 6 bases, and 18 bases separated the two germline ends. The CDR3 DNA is TGTGCCAGCAGTTACTCGAAGGGACTTGGAGGTCGCGAGCAGTACTTC. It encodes CASSYSKGLGGREQYF.

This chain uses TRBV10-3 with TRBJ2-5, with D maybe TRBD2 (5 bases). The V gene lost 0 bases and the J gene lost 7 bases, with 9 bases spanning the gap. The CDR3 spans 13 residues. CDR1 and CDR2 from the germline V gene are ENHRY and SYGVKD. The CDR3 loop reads CAISESGVATQYF. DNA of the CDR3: TGTGCCATCAGTGAGTCCGGGGTTGCGACCCAGTACTTC.

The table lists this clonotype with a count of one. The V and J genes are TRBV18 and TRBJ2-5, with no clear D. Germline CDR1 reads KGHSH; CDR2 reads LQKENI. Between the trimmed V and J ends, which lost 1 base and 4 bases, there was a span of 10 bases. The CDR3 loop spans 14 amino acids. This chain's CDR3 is CASSPQASGETQYF. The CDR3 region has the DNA TGTGCCAGCTCACCACAGGCATCGGGAGAGACCCAGTACTTC.

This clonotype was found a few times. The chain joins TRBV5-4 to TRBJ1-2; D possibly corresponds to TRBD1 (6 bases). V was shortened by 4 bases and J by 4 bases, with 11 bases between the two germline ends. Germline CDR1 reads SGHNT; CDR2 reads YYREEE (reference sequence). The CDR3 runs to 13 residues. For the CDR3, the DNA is TGTGCCAGCAGCCAACAGGGTGCCTATGGCTACACCTTC. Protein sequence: CASSQQGAYGYTF.

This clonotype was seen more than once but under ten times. This CDR3 is CASSKGTGANEAFF. The CDR3 bases are TGCGCCAGCAGCAAAGGGACAGGCGCTAATGAAGCTTTCTTT. The chain carries TRBV5-1 and TRBJ1-1, with TRBD1 matching 8 bases. Germline V gene sequence: CDR1 SGHRS, CDR2 YFSETQ. The CDR3 loop spans 14 amino acids. After removal of 4 bases from V and 7 bases from J, the junction contained 9 bases not matched to a gene.

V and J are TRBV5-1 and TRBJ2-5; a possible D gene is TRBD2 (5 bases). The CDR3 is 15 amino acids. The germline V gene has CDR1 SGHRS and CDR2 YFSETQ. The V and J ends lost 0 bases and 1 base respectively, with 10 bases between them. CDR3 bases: TGCGCCAGCAGCTTGGAGAGGGTGGCCCAAGAGACCCAGTACTTC. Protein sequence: CASSLERVAQETQYF.

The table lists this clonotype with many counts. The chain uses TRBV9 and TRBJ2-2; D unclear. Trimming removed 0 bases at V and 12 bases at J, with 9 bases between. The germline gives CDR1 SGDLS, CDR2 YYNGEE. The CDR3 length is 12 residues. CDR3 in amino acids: CASSVDQGQLFF. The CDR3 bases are TGTGCCAGCAGCGTAGACCAAGGCCAGCTGTTTTTT. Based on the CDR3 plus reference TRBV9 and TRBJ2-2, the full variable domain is DSGVTQTPKHLITATGQRVTLRCSPRSGDLSVYWYQQSLDQGLQFLIQYYNGEERAKGNILERFSAQQFPDLHSELNLSSLELGDSALYFCASSVDQGQLFFGEGSRLTVL.